The entry below gives a single T cell receptor (beta chain) sequence along with its context. Its antigen is currently not known. No quality values exist for individual bases; no much larger clone is one base distant. The time point label, as the study defines it: about 28 days (+/-7) after the second vaccine dose. AZD1222 recipients with second doses at about 4 weeks or about 12 weeks were pooled, because spike-specific TCR depth and breadth did not differ between schedules. Samples from vaccinated people were obtained from the UK trials COV001 and COV002, which included a single-blind randomized controlled phase 2/3 trial of AZD1222 (ChAdOx1 nCoV-19) in healthy adults. For TCRbeta chain sequencing, PBMC samples from trial participants were taken at day 0 and at day 28 after the second dose. The data are from a study of T cell responses to AZD1222 COVID-19 vaccine (dated by TCRdb to the early 2020s). Regarding the complete study: A total of approximately 240 trial participants underwent TCR sequencing, of whom more than 200 had received two doses of AZD1222 and roughly 26 had received two doses of the MenACWY control vaccine. Enrollment into the trials was organized by age into subgroups of 18-55, 56-69 and 70-plus years, and those subgroups contained approximately 160, 26 and 62 TCR-sequenced participants, respectively. Here is what the overall study found, with its caveats: Because no samples from the day 14 peak response were available, repertoires could be characterized only after the peak T cell response. CD4 TCRs associated with the vaccine covered the entire spike protein, and the dominant responses were in regions 160-218 and 743-854. Epitopes outside the regions mutated in the B.1.351 and B.1.1.7 variants were reportedly recognized by nearly half of the unique spike-specific TCRs. Spike-specific TCR breadth and depth rose significantly after two AZD1222 doses compared with day 0 and with MenACWY recipients. In the small 56-69-year group, the increase in depth fell short of significance, most likely because of low power. Participants were mostly white British and included more females than males, and it was suggested by the authors that clonal diversity may have been underestimated. Only six or seven AZD1222 recipients were SARS-CoV-2 seropositive at baseline, limiting conclusions about previously exposed vaccinees.

The CDR3 regions of human TCRbeta chains were subjected to immunosequencing. From the authors' description of their analysis: TCRs in the repertoires were matched against a reference library of SARS-CoV-2-specific TCRs that had been generated with the MIRA antigen-specificity platform. Breadth was defined as the fraction of unique TCRs that were SARS-CoV-2-associated, and depth was defined as the fraction of total T cells that were SARS-CoV-2-associated. Using the MIRA data, each spike-specific TCR was mapped to the spike region that the TCR reacts to and placed in a CD4 or CD8 class. Log10-transformed breadth and depth values were compared by one-way ANOVA with Sidak's multiple comparisons tests. TCRdb mirrors the immuneACCESS table, restricted to in-frame sequences. Some clones are absent from its copies; in checked studies, under half trace to an unresolved V gene, and the reason for the others is unknown. The DNA gave D and trimming, while V, J and clone size come from that table. Counted in this sample were 120,000 to 150,000 clones; roughly nine tenths of them appeared once. Roughly 1.8% of the sample lies in the top ten.

The V end gives up 5 bases and the J end 7 bases, leaving 11 bases in the junction not matched to a gene. Reading from cysteine to phenylalanine, the CDR3 counts 16 amino acids. Only the CDR3 DNA stays, 48 bases, in frame from base 1. This sample comprised peripheral blood, obtained 28 days after the second AZD1222 dose. The sequence was collected from an adult who received the AZD1222 COVID-19 vaccine. The V and J segments used are TRBV5-3 and TRBJ2-1; 11 middle bases align to TRBD2. TRBV5-3 carries the ORF label, with uncertain function. The CDR3 region: CARSTISGRAGNEQFF. The sequenced DNA: TGTGCCAGAAGTACGATTAGCGGGAGGGCCGGGAATGAGCAGTTCTTC.